This TCR beta chain emerged from a study of T cell responses to AZD1222 COVID-19 vaccine. General study points: The peak T cell response came first, and repertoires were sampled only after it. The sample set comprised mostly white British donors with more females, and clonal diversity was possibly underestimated.

Clones were read by immunoSEQ multiplex PCR, and TCRdb kept only the in-frame ones, dropping some. Of 200,000 to 250,000 clones listed, roughly 94% were seen once; the top ten hold around 1.7%. Points on this clone: The antigen remains undetermined.

The CDR3 has 11 amino acids. The germline V and J ends were trimmed by 10 bases and 9 bases, with 14 bases remaining between them. Germline CDR1 is KGHDR and CDR2 is SFDVKD. The chain combines TRBV24-1 with TRBJ1-1; TRBD1 is a possible D gene (5 bases). This TCR was sampled from an adult who received the MenACWY meningococcal vaccine as a control. The sample was peripheral blood, taken 28 days after the second dose of the MenACWY control vaccine. CDR3 sequence: CATSSGSKAFF. The CDR3, as DNA: TGTGCCACGAGTTCAGGGTCAAAAGCTTTCTTT.